This T cell receptor beta chain was retrieved from a study of blood T cell repertoires in COVID-19. Assay: immunoSEQ multiplex PCR; the TCRdb copy retains only in-frame clones and omits some. The sample carries a few hundred thousand clones, approximately 88% recorded once. The CDR3 is 12 amino acids. Trimming cost V 3 bases and J 8 bases, with 10 bases left between them. This receptor was obtained from a woman between 25 and 40 years old with COVID-19, enrolled during active disease. Sequences were obtained from peripheral blood. The rearrangement uses TRBV23-1 and TRBJ1-1; D is unclear. TRBV23-1 is flagged as an ORF with uncertain function. The CDR3 is CASSHPRAEAFF. In DNA form, the CDR3 reads TGCGCCAGCAGTCATCCGAGGGCCGAAGCTTTCTTT.